This T cell receptor (beta chain) was recovered during a study of CD8 T cells in Susac syndrome. Germline V gene lookup returns CDR1 SGDLS and CDR2 YYNGEE. There are 17 residues in the CDR3. After removal of 0 bases from V and 3 bases from J, the junction contained 4 bases not matched to a gene. RNA was extracted with the RNeasy kit, and a quantity of about 0.45 to 1 ug was reverse transcribed using random hexamers. TCRdb reprocessed the immunoSEQ multiplex PCR reads via MiXCR and lists one record per CDR3 protein. The profile covers 150,000 to 200,000 distinct CDR3 sequences, with 92% appearing a single time and around 0.08% taken by the ten largest.

This chain links TRBV9 with TRBJ2-1, with 12 bases aligning to TRBD2. Sequenced: CD4+ T cells from PBMCs. This sequence was found in a human donor in good health. CDR3 nucleotides: TGTGCCAGCAGCGTAGGGACTAGCGGGACTGGCTACAATGAGCAGTTCTTC. It yields the protein CASSVGTSGTGYNEQFF.